This TCR beta chain was sequenced in a study of cytomegalovirus exposure and HLA in healthy donors. CDR1 is GTSNPN and CDR2 is SVGIG in the germline V gene (reference sequence). Trimming removed 2 bases at V and 4 bases at J, with 8 bases between. This CDR3 comprises 12 residues. The PCR contained 60 Vbeta and 13 Jbeta primers. Sequenced by immunoSEQ multiplex PCR; TCRdb stores in-frame clones only, minus some. The sample lists under 250,000 clones; 70% to 90% were seen once. Comments on this clone: Its antigen is undetermined.

Overall study findings and caveats: Some TCR beta chains (164 of them) were listed as cytomegalovirus-associated. Presence/absence results assume similar sequencing depth per donor, which may not hold. Most sequenced TCRs were rare (though some public TCRs occurred in many donors). In a later analysis, at a false discovery rate of 0.05, about 17,000 TCR beta sequences matched HLA alleles.

The specimen sequenced was PBMCs. This receptor was taken from a girl aged 2-10 years in good health and CMV-seronegative. The chain couples TRBV30 to TRBJ1-2; weak D call: TRBD1 (5 bases). CDR3 loop: CAWSRQRYGYTF. CDR3 DNA: TGTGCCTGGAGTAGACAGCGCTATGGCTACACCTTC.